The 26 T cell receptor beta chains below come from one sample, sequenced in a study of cytomegalovirus exposure and HLA in healthy donors. The PCR ran on 60 Vbeta and 13 Jbeta primers. Clones were sequenced by immunoSEQ multiplex PCR, and TCRdb holds only the in-frame ones, with some missing. The sample totals 65,000 to 80,000 clones. Sequencing was carried out using PBMCs. All receptors derive from a man aged 25 to 40 in good health and CMV-seronegative.

With respect to this clone: The identical CDR3 is also encoded by other nucleotide sequences in the sample. V usage is TRBV29-1 and J usage is TRBJ2-7; D not certain. The V gene's germline CDR1 is SQVTM and CDR2 ANQGSEA. The V end was cut by 4 bases, the J end by 3 bases, with 4 bases between. This CDR3 has 10 amino acids. The CDR3 sequence is CSVGDYEQYF. The CDR3, as DNA: TGCAGCGTTGGCGACTACGAGCAGTACTTC.

The CDR3 nucleotides read TGTGCCAGCAGCGTACGCCGCGGGGGTAACTACAATGAGCAGTTCTTC. Translation gives CASSVRRGGNYNEQFF. The chain has TRBV9 and TRBJ2-1; 7 bases fit TRBD2. The J segment lost 3 bases and the V segment lost 1 base, leaving 7 bases of the junction unmatched. This CDR3 has 16 residues. From germline, CDR1 is SGDLS and CDR2 YYNGEE.

The chain carries TRBV19 and TRBJ2-1; D perhaps matches TRBD2 (6 bases). The CDR3 covers 15 residues. The germline CDR1 and CDR2 sequences are LNHDA and SQIVND (reference sequence). Trimming pared 5 bases from V and 4 bases from J, leaving 15 bases between. The CDR3 reads CASSVLANIYNEQFF. CDR3 in DNA: TGTGCCAGTAGTGTTCTAGCGAATATATACAATGAGCAGTTCTTC.

V gene TRBV28 combines with J gene TRBJ2-3; TRBD2 aligns across 7 bases. CDR1 MDHEN and CDR2 SYDVKM come from the germline V gene. The V gene end was trimmed by 5 bases and the J gene end by 11 bases; junction bases not matched to a gene: 7. The CDR3 consists of 12 residues. The CDR3, as DNA: TGTGCCAGCAGTCCCTACAAGCGGGGGCAGTATTTT. Its protein product is CASSPYKRGQYF.

The V and J genes are TRBV9 and TRBJ1-1, with D perhaps TRBD1 (6 bases). The germline V and J ends were trimmed by 3 bases and 8 bases, with 14 bases remaining between them. Germline V CDR1 and CDR2: SGDLS, YYNGEE. This CDR3 has 13 residues. The CDR3 reads CASSGQVAREAFF. The CDR3 DNA follows: TGTGCCAGCAGCGGACAGGTGGCTAGGGAAGCTTTCTTT.

The chain combines TRBV15 with TRBJ2-5; TRBD2 aligns across 9 bases. CDR3 size: 15 residues. Unmatched junction bases numbered 3, after V lost 0 bases and J lost 4 bases. From germline, CDR1 is LNHNV and CDR2 YYDKDF (reference sequence). The CDR3 loop is CATSRDAGGPETQYF. The CDR3 DNA sequence: TGTGCCACCAGCAGAGATGCGGGGGGGCCAGAGACCCAGTACTTC.

This chain links TRBV7-9 with TRBJ1-4, with D possibly being TRBD1 (5 bases). The CDR3 runs to 13 residues. Trimming shortened V by 6 bases and J by 6 bases, and 11 bases separated the two germline ends. The germline V gene has CDR1 SEHNR and CDR2 FQNEAQ (reference sequence). Here the CDR3 DNA reads TGTGCCAGCAGACGGGGGGGAGATGAAAAACTGTTTTTT. Protein sequence: CASRRGGDEKLFF.

The J gene is TRBJ1-4, the V gene TRBV29-1; 7 bases fit TRBD1. The CDR3 sequence is 15 residues long. Trimming removed 1 base from V and 6 bases from J; junction bases left unmatched: 8. Germline V CDR1 and CDR2: SQVTM, ANQGSEA. The CDR3 spells CSVEGGGRGDEKLFF. The CDR3 nucleotides read TGCAGCGTTGAAGGGGGAGGCAGGGGGGATGAAAAACTGTTTTTT.

The chain combines TRBV10-3 with TRBJ2-7; D unclear. CDR1 is ENHRY and CDR2 is SYGVKD in the germline V gene. V was pared by 2 bases and J by 6 bases, with 11 bases between. This CDR3 spans 13 amino acids. As DNA, the CDR3 is TGTGCCATCAGTGAGACCTTCGGTGGCGAGCAGTACTTC. Its translation is CAISETFGGEQYF.

Points on this clone: The germline gene is not matched at one end of the junction; a read error may be the cause. The rearrangement joins TRBV6-5 to TRBJ2-2, with D unclear. CDR3 length: 12 amino acids. Germline CDR1 and CDR2: MNHEY and SVGAGI. For the CDR3, the DNA is TGTGTCAGCAGTAATTTCAACGGGGAGCTGTTTTTT. Its protein is CVSSNFNGELFF.

The gene calls are TRBV7-9 and TRBJ2-7; TRBD2 is a possible D gene (6 bases). V shed 8 bases and J shed 3 bases, with 14 bases lying between them. Germline loops: CDR1 SEHNR, CDR2 FQNEAQ (reference sequence). CDR3 length: 13 residues. DNA of the CDR3: TGTGCCAGCGAACCGGGGGTCGGCTACGAGCAGTACTTC. Encoded protein: CASEPGVGYEQYF.

The V and J genes are TRBV5-1 and TRBJ2-3, with a weak D call TRBD1 (6 bases). With 1 base removed from V and 2 bases from J, the gap between germline ends came to 11 bases. From germline, CDR1 is SGHRS and CDR2 YFSETQ. This CDR3 comprises 15 residues. Here the CDR3 DNA reads TGCGCCAGCAGCTTGAGAGGGGGATTCACAGATACGCAGTATTTT. Translated: CASSLRGGFTDTQYF.

The V gene is TRBV5-4, the J gene TRBJ1-2; no definite D call. CDR3 length: 15 residues. Trimming shortened V by 0 bases and J by 3 bases, and 12 bases separated the two germline ends. Germline V CDR1 and CDR2: SGHNT, YYREEE (reference sequence). As DNA, the CDR3 is TGTGCCAGCAGCTTGGATACAGTATCCCACTATGGCTACACCTTC. Amino acid sequence: CASSLDTVSHYGYTF. The full variable domain, with the rest looked up from reference TRBV5-4 and TRBJ1-2, is ETGVTQSPTHLIKTRGQQVTLRCSSQSGHNTVSWYQQALGQGPQFIFQYYREEENGRGNFPPRFSGLQFPNYSSELNVNALELDDSALYLCASSLDTVSHYGYTFGSGTRLTVV.

The gene calls are TRBV6-6 and TRBJ2-1, with 7 bases aligning to TRBD2. This CDR3 contains 13 residues. V shed 7 bases, J shed 6 bases, and the junction held 6 bases outside the gene matches. CDR1 MNHNY and CDR2 SVGAGI come from the germline V gene (reference sequence). Written as DNA, the CDR3 is TGTGCCAGCAATAGTTGGGGGGGCAATGAGCAGTTCTTC. Translated, it gives CASNSWGGNEQFF.

The chain employs TRBV4-3 and TRBJ1-5, with 8 bases matching TRBD1. Trimming took 3 bases from V and 7 from J; bases not matched to a gene: 11. CDR3 length equals 16 residues. CDR1 is LGHNA, CDR2 YSLEER, per germline. The chain's CDR3 is CASSQDAGTGGQPQHF. CDR3 sequence (DNA): TGCGCCAGCAGCCAGGACGCCGGGACAGGAGGCCAGCCCCAGCATTTT.

The rearrangement joins TRBV7-8 to TRBJ2-2, with TRBD2 matching over 9 bases. This CDR3 region has 15 residues. CDR1 is SGHVS and CDR2 is FQNEAQ in the germline V gene. J was trimmed by 5 bases and V by 5 bases; bases with no gene match: 6. CDR3 region: CASSLRGGRTGELFF. Here the CDR3 DNA reads TGTGCCAGCAGCCTGCGGGGGGGCAGGACCGGGGAGCTGTTTTTT.

This rearrangement joins TRBV7-9 to TRBJ2-7; 8 bases are shared with TRBD2. The CDR3 extends over 13 amino acids. Germline CDR1 SEHNR, CDR2 FQNEAQ (reference sequence). Trimming cost V 4 bases and J 7 bases; bases outside gene matches: 6. The DNA of the CDR3 is TGTGCCAGCAGCTCTCCCGGGACTAGGGAGCAGTACTTC. Protein: CASSSPGTREQYF.

The chain is built from TRBV18 and TRBJ2-3; 12 positions match TRBD2. CDR3 length equals 16 residues. J lost 8 bases, V lost 3 bases, and 9 bases had no gene match. CDR1 is KGHSH and CDR2 is LQKENI in the germline V gene. CDR3 bases: TGTGCCAGCTCACCGACTAGCGGGGGCCCCATCGGTACGCAGTATTTT. It translates to CASSPTSGGPIGTQYF. The full variable domain, completed using reference TRBV18 and TRBJ2-3, is NAGVMQNPRHLVRRRGQEARLRCSPMKGHSHVYWYRQLPEEGLKFMVYLQKENIIDESGMPKERFSAEFPKEGPSILRIQQVVRGDSAAYFCASSPTSGGPIGTQYFGPGTRLTVL.

V and J are TRBV6-5 and TRBJ1-1, with a tentative D call TRBD1 (6 bases). From germline, CDR1 is MNHEY and CDR2 SVGAGI. Trimming shortened V by 7 bases and J by 5 bases, and 20 bases separated the two germline ends. The CDR3 runs 15 residues. CDR3 nucleotide sequence: TGTGCCAGCACCACATCGGGGGGCTGGGGGACTGAAGCTTTCTTT. It yields the protein CASTTSGGWGTEAFF.

This sequence joins TRBV5-1 and TRBJ2-7; no reliable D call. V lost 3 bases to trimming and J lost 0 bases, with 13 bases between them. Per germline, CDR1 SGHRS and CDR2 YFSETQ. The CDR3 contains 15 residues. Here the CDR3 DNA reads TGCGCCAGCAGCTCCCGTAGCAGCCTCTCCTACGAGCAGTACTTC. It codes for CASSSRSSLSYEQYF.

The chain links TRBV29-1 to TRBJ1-1; weak D call: TRBD1 (6 bases). CDR3 length: 16 amino acids. V gave up 1 base and J gave up 4 bases, with 19 bases separating them. Germline loops: CDR1 SQVTM, CDR2 ANQGSEA. This chain's CDR3 is CSVEGGPGGAFTEAFF. CDR3 nucleotide sequence: TGCAGCGTTGAAGGTGGGCCGGGGGGGGCCTTCACTGAAGCTTTCTTT. Supplemented by reference TRBV29-1 and TRBJ1-1, the full variable domain reads SAVISQKPSRDICQRGTSLTIQCQVDSQVTMMFWYRQQPGQSLTLIATANQGSEATYESGFVIDKFPISRPNLTFSTLTVSNMSPEDSSIYLCSVEGGPGGAFTEAFFGQGTRLTVV.

As for this clone: Other nucleotide sequences in the sample specify the same CDR3. The chain employs TRBV7-6 and TRBJ2-7; D not resolved. The CDR3 totals 13 residues. V lost 2 bases, J lost 2 bases, and 7 bases lay in between. Per germline, CDR1 SGHVS and CDR2 FNYEAQ. This chain's CDR3 is CASSLWQAYEQYF. CDR3 in DNA: TGTGCCAGCAGCTTATGGCAGGCCTACGAGCAGTACTTC.

The chain joins TRBV4-2 to TRBJ2-7; a weak D match, TRBD2 (5 bases). In germline, CDR1 is LGHNA, CDR2 YNFKEQ. The length of the CDR3 is 14 residues. V was clipped by 4 bases and J by 1 base, with 11 bases between them. In nucleotides, the CDR3 is TGTGCCAGCAGCCTCGACGCGGGTTCCTACGAGCAGTACTTC. Translation gives CASSLDAGSYEQYF.

V usage is TRBV25-1 and J usage is TRBJ2-2; the D gene is possibly TRBD2 (5 bases). CDR3 length equals 13 residues. Germline V gene data show CDR1 as MGHDK and CDR2 as SYGVNS. Deletions cut 3 bases from V and 4 bases from J, with 6 bases between. The CDR3 nucleotides are TGTGCCAGCAGTGACGGGATCACCGGGGAGCTGTTTTTT. Translating gives CASSDGITGELFF.

The chain employs TRBV9 and TRBJ2-7; TRBD2 aligns across 7 bases. The V gene's germline CDR1 is SGDLS and CDR2 YYNGEE. The J segment lost 0 bases and the V segment lost 5 bases, leaving 5 bases of the junction unmatched. This CDR3 comprises 14 residues. CDR3 coding DNA: TGTGCCAGCAGAAGGGACTACTCCTCCTACGAGCAGTACTTC. This translates into CASRRDYSSYEQYF.

The rearrangement links TRBV27 to TRBJ2-7, with a possible D match to TRBD1 (5 bases). The CDR3 spans 12 residues. V lost 8 bases to trimming and J lost 1 base, with 9 bases between them. Germline CDR1 is MNHEY and CDR2 is SMNVEV (reference sequence). As DNA, the CDR3 is TGTGCCAGCGGGGCATCGTCCTACGAGCAGTACTTC. As protein: CASGASSYEQYF.